This T cell receptor (beta chain) was sequenced during a study of T cell responses to AZD1222 COVID-19 vaccine. With regard to this clone: The antigen is not known.

After removal of 2 bases from V and 7 bases from J, the junction contained 7 bases not matched to a gene. Germline CDR1 SGHTA, CDR2 FQGTGA. The CDR3 totals 15 residues. Clones were sequenced by immunoSEQ multiplex PCR, and TCRdb holds only the in-frame ones, with some missing. The sample shows roughly 160,000 clones, about 91% of them seen only once. Regarding the study as a whole: Every sample of the repertoires postdated the peak T cell response. Donors, mostly white British, included more females; clonal diversity was possibly underestimated. The study found vaccine-associated CD4 TCRs spanning spike, dominant at 160-218 and 743-854. Unmutated regions of variants are reportedly targeted by nearly half of spike-specific TCRs.

Sequencing used peripheral blood, obtained on day 0 of MenACWY control vaccination. This chain joins TRBV7-3 and TRBJ2-2, with 7 bases matching TRBD2. The receptor was derived from an adult in good health. Here the CDR3 reads CASSLYSGHHGELFF. The CDR3 coding sequence is TGTGCCAGCAGCTTATATAGCGGGCATCACGGGGAGCTGTTTTTT.